One and the same sample provided the 18 T cell receptor beta chains below, sequenced in a study of T-cell reconstitution after alpha-beta-depleted transplantation in children. Preparation of the TCRbeta library used unique molecular identifiers. One entry per CDR3 protein, called by TCRdb with MiXCR from the PCR reads. The table includes approximately 400,000 distinct CDR3 sequences, roughly 10% detected once. The sequences come from PBMCs from the stem cell graft donor, collected from the stem cell graft. These receptors all come from a human donor who donated a stem cell graft to a child with acute myeloid leukemia.

This clonotype occurred a few times. This chain links TRBV11-2 with TRBJ2-5, with TRBD1 matching 8 bases. Per germline, CDR1 SGHAT and CDR2 FQNNGV. V lost 3 bases to trimming and J lost 2 bases; unmatched junction nucleotides: 5. The CDR3 has 15 residues. DNA for the CDR3: TGTGCCAGCAGCTTCGGGACAGGCCTGCAAGAGACCCAGTACTTC. The encoded protein is CASSFGTGLQETQYF.

The CDR3 region has the DNA TGCGCCAGCAGCGTGGACAGGGTGACTAATGAAAAACTGTTTTTT. Translated, it gives CASSVDRVTNEKLFF. The chain carries TRBV5-1 and TRBJ1-4; 8 nucleotides line up with TRBD1. The CDR3 spans 15 residues. Trimming took 4 bases from V and 2 from J; bases not matched to a gene: 4. Germline values: CDR1 SGHRS, CDR2 YFSETQ.

The chain links TRBV29-1 to TRBJ2-7; TRBD2 agrees at 11 bases. In germline, CDR1 is SQVTM, CDR2 ANQGSEA. J lost 13 bases, V lost 5 bases, and 16 bases had no gene match. The length of the CDR3 is 14 residues. The CDR3 loop reads CSVQTTDGLAGLYV. The CDR3 DNA sequence: TGCAGCGTTCAAACCACCGACGGACTAGCGGGTCTTTACGTC.

The chain links TRBV6-5 to TRBJ1-1, with TRBD1 as a possible D gene (5 bases). V was shortened by 3 bases and J by 6 bases, with 17 bases between the two germline ends. The CDR3 has 15 residues. Germline V gene data show CDR1 as MNHEY and CDR2 as SVGAGI. CDR3 region: CASSYRVDWGAEAFF. CDR3 in DNA: TGTGCCAGCAGTTATCGGGTCGATTGGGGGGCTGAAGCTTTCTTT.

This clonotype was recorded at least ten times. This chain connects TRBV7-2 to TRBJ2-7; TRBD2 aligns across 9 bases. Germline V gene sequence: CDR1 SGHTA, CDR2 FQGNSA. The length of the CDR3 is 17 residues. V was pared by 1 base and J by 2 bases, with 9 bases of the junction left unmatched. The CDR3 spells CASSLGGASGTTYEQYF. Here the CDR3 DNA reads TGTGCCAGCAGCTTAGGGGGAGCTAGCGGGACCACCTACGAGCAGTACTTC.

As for this clonotype: A much larger clone differs by one base, so this may be a read error. The chain carries TRBV5-1 and TRBJ1-1; D unresolved. The CDR3 contains 13 residues. Trimming pared 2 bases from V and 1 base from J, leaving 6 bases between. The germline CDR1 and CDR2 sequences are SGHRS and YFSETQ. The DNA for the CDR3 is TGCGCCAGCAGCTTTACAGCGAACACTGAAGCTTTCTTT. Translated: CASSFTANTEAFF.

This clonotype was seen a handful of times. The chain uses TRBV6-1 and TRBJ2-4; 8 positions agree with TRBD1. CDR3 length: 14 amino acids. V dropped 5 bases and J dropped 5; count of bases not matched to a gene: 5. Germline assignment: CDR1 MNHNS and CDR2 SASEGT. The CDR3 DNA sequence: TGTGCCAGCAGTCAGACAGGGGAGGAAAACATTCAGTACTTC. Protein product: CASSQTGEENIQYF.

This clonotype was recorded many times. The genes are TRBV7-9 and TRBJ2-3, with TRBD2 identical over 13 bases. Germline-derived CDR1 and CDR2 are SEHNR and FQNEAQ (reference sequence). V shed 5 bases and J 4 bases; nucleotides not matched to a gene: 18. CDR3 length equals 20 residues. This CDR3 is CASSPWTSGSPTGGADTQYF. DNA for the CDR3: TGTGCCAGCAGCCCCTGGACTAGCGGGAGCCCTACGGGCGGGGCAGATACGCAGTATTTT.

The genes are TRBV5-5 and TRBJ2-7, with D possibly being TRBD2 (6 bases). The germline V gene has CDR1 SGHKS and CDR2 YYEKEE (reference sequence). CDR3 length: 15 residues. Trimming left V 10 bases short and J 1 base short, with 21 bases between. The CDR3 protein is CASRRENGGSYEQYF. The CDR3 DNA sequence: TGTGCCTCCCGGAGGGAGAACGGGGGTTCCTACGAGCAGTACTTC.

In this sample, this clonotype turned up a few times. This chain uses TRBV20-1 with TRBJ2-5; D remains unclear. The V gene lost 3 bases and the J gene lost 2 bases, with 10 bases spanning the gap. Germline V gene lookup returns CDR1 DFQATT and CDR2 SNEGSKA (reference sequence). The CDR3 covers 13 residues. The CDR3 DNA reads TGCAGTGCTAGTCCTGGACGGCAAGAGACCCAGTACTTC. This sequence encodes CSASPGRQETQYF.

This clonotype was seen more than once but under ten times. The junction shows a germline mismatch at one end, possibly a read error. The V and J genes are TRBV20-1 and TRBJ2-3; a possible D gene is TRBD2 (6 bases). CDR3 length: 15 residues. Germline assignment: CDR1 DFQATT and CDR2 SNEGSKA (reference sequence). The CDR3 nucleotides are TGCAGTGCTAGAGATTCGAGACTAGTCACAGGTACGCAGTATTTT. It translates to CSARDSRLVTGTQYF.

The V and J genes are TRBV5-1 and TRBJ2-7; D not certain. The CDR3 length is 15 residues. Germline CDR1 and CDR2: SGHRS and YFSETQ. V dropped 0 bases and J dropped 5 bases, with 15 bases sitting between them. CDR3: CASSLVRTVGDEQYF. As DNA, the CDR3 is TGCGCCAGCAGCTTGGTCAGGACGGTTGGGGACGAGCAGTACTTC.

This clonotype appeared many times. V and J are TRBV15 and TRBJ2-1, with D perhaps matching TRBD2 (5 bases). Trimming took 1 base from V and 7 from J, leaving 14 bases between them. The length of the CDR3 is 15 residues. Germline V gives CDR1 LNHNV, CDR2 YYDKDF (reference sequence). The CDR3 DNA is TGTGCCACCAGCAGAGGGGCTCTCGGGAAGAATGAGCAGTTCTTC. Translating it yields CATSRGALGKNEQFF.

This clonotype has a handful of counts. The V call is TRBV3-1, the J call TRBJ1-2; D possibly corresponds to TRBD1 (6 bases). The CDR3 sequence is 17 residues long. Looked up from germline, CDR1 is LGHDT and CDR2 is YNNKEL (reference sequence). With 0 bases removed from V and 0 bases from J, the gap between germline ends came to 14 bases. CDR3 in DNA: TGTGCCAGCAGCCAAGACCCAGAGGGGGGTACTAACTATGGCTACACCTTC. This gives the protein CASSQDPEGGTNYGYTF.

The V gene is TRBV12-3 or TRBV12-4, the J gene TRBJ1-6, with unresolved D. The ends were cut back, 7 bases at V and 7 bases at J, with 11 bases in the middle. There are 13 residues in the CDR3. The CDR3 loop reads CASIKTGNSPLHF. CDR3 DNA: TGTGCCAGCATCAAAACGGGGAATTCACCCCTCCACTTT.

This clonotype was seen a few times. CDR3 in amino acids: CATQGKGNQPQHF. CDR3 DNA: TGTGCCACCCAAGGTAAGGGCAATCAGCCCCAGCATTTT. This chain joins TRBV24-1 and TRBJ1-5, with D hard to call. V was cut by 9 bases and J by 2 bases, with 10 bases left in between. Germline assignment: CDR1 KGHDR and CDR2 SFDVKD. The CDR3 has 13 residues.

A few counts support this clonotype. The chain uses TRBV2 and TRBJ2-1; TRBD2 agrees at 13 bases. Germline CDR1 SNHLY, CDR2 FYNNEI. The J segment lost 9 bases and the V segment lost 7 bases, leaving 9 bases of the junction unmatched. This CDR3 spans 15 amino acids. The CDR3 nucleotides are TGTGCCAGCATGAGAACTAGCGGGAGGGCCACTGAGCAGTTCTTC. Its protein is CASMRTSGRATEQFF.

The rearrangement joins TRBV9 to TRBJ1-5; D might be TRBD1 (6 bases). The V end lost 0 bases, the J end lost 6 bases, and 10 bases lay between the germline ends. Per the germline V gene, CDR1 is SGDLS and CDR2 is YYNGEE. This CDR3 is 14 amino acids long. In DNA form, the CDR3 reads TGTGCCAGCAGCGTAGCTCAAGGGGGTCAGCCCCAGCATTTT. This sequence encodes CASSVAQGGQPQHF.